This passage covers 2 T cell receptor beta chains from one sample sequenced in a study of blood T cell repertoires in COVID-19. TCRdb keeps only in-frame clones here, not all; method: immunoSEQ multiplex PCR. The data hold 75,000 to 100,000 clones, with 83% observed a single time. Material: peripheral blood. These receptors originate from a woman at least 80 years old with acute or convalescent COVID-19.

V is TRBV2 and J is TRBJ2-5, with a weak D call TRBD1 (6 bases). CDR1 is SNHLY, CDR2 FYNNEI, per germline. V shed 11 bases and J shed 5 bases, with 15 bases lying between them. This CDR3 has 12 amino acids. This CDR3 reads CASNRAGETQYF. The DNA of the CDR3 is TGTGCCTCCAACAGGGCCGGGGAGACCCAGTACTTC.

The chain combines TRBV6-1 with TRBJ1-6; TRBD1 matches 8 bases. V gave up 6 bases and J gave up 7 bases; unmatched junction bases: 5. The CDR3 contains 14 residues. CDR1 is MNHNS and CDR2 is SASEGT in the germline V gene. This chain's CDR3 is CASRQDRDNSPLHF. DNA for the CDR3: TGTGCCAGCAGACAGGACAGGGACAATTCACCCCTCCACTTT.